Listed below are T cell receptor beta chains from one sample, sequenced in a study of blood T cell repertoires in COVID-19. The data were produced by immunoSEQ multiplex PCR, yet TCRdb's version contains in-frame clones alone and is incomplete. This sample has approximately 250,000 clones, with 80% to 90% found just once. Sequencing was performed on peripheral blood. Receptor source: a man aged 25 to 40 who had recovered from COVID-19. Both conserved end residues are part of each CDR3. The order of the fields is V gene, J gene, D gene, clone size, CDR3 protein, CDR3 DNA. The D gene is left open where the match is weak. Only some rows state a clone size, as once, few, many or a class for expanded clones.

v_call: TRBV19
j_call: TRBJ1-1
d_call: NA
clone_size: NA
cdr3_aa: CASSLDRNTEAFF
cdr3_nt: TGTGCCAGTAGCCTGGACAGGAACACTGAAGCTTTCTTT

v_call: TRBV5-1
j_call: TRBJ2-3
d_call: TRBD2
clone_size: NA
cdr3_aa: CASSANATSGKAGTQYF
cdr3_nt: TGCGCCAGCAGCGCCAACGCGACTAGCGGGAAGGCGGGTACGCAGTATTTT

v_call: TRBV7-2
j_call: TRBJ2-3
d_call: TRBD1
clone_size: NA
cdr3_aa: CASSFRGRTDTQYF
cdr3_nt: TGTGCCAGCAGCTTCAGGGGGCGGACAGATACGCAGTATTTT

v_call: TRBV6-5
j_call: TRBJ1-2
d_call: NA
clone_size: NA
cdr3_aa: CASSYASGHESSSF
cdr3_nt: TGTGCCAGCAGTTACGCTAGTGGACACGAATCATCTTCCTTC

v_call: TRBV6-5
j_call: TRBJ2-5
d_call: TRBD1
clone_size: NA
cdr3_aa: CASSYPSGGGRETQYF
cdr3_nt: TGTGCCAGCAGTTACCCCTCAGGGGGTGGGCGAGAGACCCAGTACTTC

v_call: TRBV6-1
j_call: TRBJ1-6
d_call: NA
clone_size: NA
cdr3_aa: CASSEISNSPLHF
cdr3_nt: TGTGCCAGCAGTGAAATCAGTAATTCACCCCTCCACTTT

v_call: TRBV11-2
j_call: TRBJ1-1
d_call: TRBD1
clone_size: NA
cdr3_aa: CASQRIRTGEAFF
cdr3_nt: TGTGCCAGCCAGCGCATTAGGACAGGGGAAGCTTTCTTT

v_call: TRBV12-3/TRBV12-4
j_call: TRBJ2-3
d_call: NA
clone_size: NA
cdr3_aa: CASRGPMDTQYF
cdr3_nt: TGTGCCAGCAGGGGCCCGATGGATACGCAGTATTTT

v_call: TRBV5-1
j_call: TRBJ1-1
d_call: NA
clone_size: NA
cdr3_aa: CASSFSTPHTEAFF
cdr3_nt: TGCGCCAGCAGCTTTTCTACCCCCCACACTGAAGCTTTCTTT

v_call: TRBV7-6
j_call: TRBJ2-1
d_call: NA
clone_size: NA
cdr3_aa: CASLPGLLYNEQFF
cdr3_nt: TGTGCCAGTTTGCCGGGACTCCTATATAATGAGCAGTTCTTC

v_call: TRBV5-1
j_call: TRBJ2-7
d_call: TRBD1
clone_size: NA
cdr3_aa: CASRGTGGKGEQYF
cdr3_nt: TGCGCCAGCAGGGGGACAGGCGGAAAAGGCGAGCAGTACTTC

v_call: TRBV25-1
j_call: TRBJ1-1
d_call: NA
clone_size: once
cdr3_aa: CASSESRRAEAFF
cdr3_nt: TGTGCCAGCAGTGAATCAAGGAGAGCTGAAGCTTTCTTT

v_call: TRBV18
j_call: TRBJ2-5
d_call: TRBD2
clone_size: NA
cdr3_aa: CASSPTSGGTLRETQYF
cdr3_nt: TGTGCCAGCTCACCCACTAGCGGGGGGACTCTGAGAGAGACCCAGTACTTC

v_call: TRBV7-9
j_call: TRBJ2-3
d_call: NA
clone_size: NA
cdr3_aa: CASSLRGGGPDTQYF
cdr3_nt: TGTGCCAGCAGCTTACGGGGTGGGGGCCCAGATACGCAGTATTTT

v_call: TRBV11-3
j_call: TRBJ2-1
d_call: TRBD2
clone_size: NA
cdr3_aa: CASSYEGSRGSYNEQFF
cdr3_nt: TGTGCCAGCAGCTACGAGGGATCGCGGGGGTCCTACAATGAGCAGTTCTTC

v_call: TRBV21-1
j_call: TRBJ1-4
d_call: NA
clone_size: NA
cdr3_aa: CASSLRGVRGTGVTNEKLFF
cdr3_nt: TGTGCCAGCAGCCTCAGGGGGGTGCGCGGAACAGGGGTAACTAATGAAAAACTGTTTTTT

v_call: TRBV25-1
j_call: TRBJ2-7
d_call: NA
clone_size: NA
cdr3_aa: CASKGRASSYEQYF
cdr3_nt: TGTGCCAGCAAAGGCAGGGCGAGCTCCTACGAGCAGTACTTC

v_call: TRBV6-4
j_call: TRBJ2-1
d_call: TRBD2
clone_size: NA
cdr3_aa: CASSDSSTSGGYNEQFF
cdr3_nt: TGTGCCAGCAGTGACTCTTCGACTAGCGGGGGGTACAATGAGCAGTTCTTC

v_call: TRBV19
j_call: TRBJ2-2
d_call: TRBD1
clone_size: NA
cdr3_aa: CASSIDRPGTGGSGELFF
cdr3_nt: TGTGCCAGTAGTATAGATCGCCCGGGGACAGGGGGTTCCGGGGAGCTGTTTTTT

v_call: TRBV9
j_call: TRBJ2-2
d_call: NA
clone_size: NA
cdr3_aa: CASSFRLGVGGELFF
cdr3_nt: TGTGCCAGCAGCTTTAGACTAGGGGTGGGCGGGGAGCTGTTTTTT

v_call: TRBV4-3
j_call: TRBJ2-7
d_call: NA
clone_size: NA
cdr3_aa: CASSQGATAPYEQYF
cdr3_nt: TGCGCCAGCAGCCAAGGGGCAACAGCTCCCTACGAGCAGTACTTC

v_call: TRBV5-6
j_call: TRBJ1-5
d_call: NA
clone_size: NA
cdr3_aa: CASSLGQYQPQHF
cdr3_nt: TGTGCCAGCAGCTTGGGACAGTATCAGCCCCAGCATTTT

v_call: TRBV7-6
j_call: TRBJ2-7
d_call: NA
clone_size: NA
cdr3_aa: CASSLGERDLFTYEQYF
cdr3_nt: TGTGCCAGCAGCTTAGGAGAACGGGACTTATTTACCTACGAGCAGTACTTC

v_call: TRBV6-5
j_call: TRBJ2-3
d_call: NA
clone_size: NA
cdr3_aa: CASHEPHGSTDTQYF
cdr3_nt: TGTGCCAGCCACGAACCCCACGGTAGCACAGATACGCAGTATTTT

v_call: TRBV7-2
j_call: TRBJ2-7
d_call: NA
clone_size: few
cdr3_aa: CASSLSVSGTGSSYEQYF
cdr3_nt: TGTGCCAGCAGCCTCTCAGTTTCCGGGACTGGAAGCTCCTACGAGCAGTACTTC

v_call: TRBV14
j_call: TRBJ1-5
d_call: TRBD1
clone_size: NA
cdr3_aa: CELQGAEGNQPQHF
cdr3_nt: TGTGAACTTCAGGGGGCAGAAGGCAATCAGCCCCAGCATTTT

v_call: TRBV10-3
j_call: TRBJ2-2
d_call: TRBD1
clone_size: NA
cdr3_aa: CAISGTRGPNTGELFF
cdr3_nt: TGTGCCATCAGTGGGACGAGGGGGCCGAACACCGGGGAGCTGTTTTTT

v_call: TRBV12-3/TRBV12-4
j_call: TRBJ2-1
d_call: NA
clone_size: NA
cdr3_aa: CASPFGNEQFF
cdr3_nt: TGTGCCAGTCCTTTCGGGAATGAGCAGTTCTTC

v_call: TRBV15
j_call: TRBJ2-7
d_call: TRBD2
clone_size: NA
cdr3_aa: CATSSLFSGDSSYEQYF
cdr3_nt: TGTGCCACCAGCAGCCTTTTTAGCGGGGATAGCTCCTACGAGCAGTACTTC

v_call: TRBV7-6
j_call: TRBJ1-5
d_call: NA
clone_size: NA
cdr3_aa: CASSLSDRQSNQPQHF
cdr3_nt: TGTGCCAGCAGCTTGTCCGATCGACAGTCCAATCAGCCCCAGCATTTT

v_call: TRBV6-5
j_call: TRBJ2-5
d_call: NA
clone_size: NA
cdr3_aa: CASSSAGQETQYF
cdr3_nt: TGTGCCAGCAGTTCTGCGGGACAAGAGACCCAGTACTTC

v_call: TRBV6-2/TRBV6-3
j_call: TRBJ2-3
d_call: TRBD2
clone_size: NA
cdr3_aa: CASSSGVSTDTQYF
cdr3_nt: TGTGCCAGCAGTAGCGGGGTTTCCACAGATACGCAGTATTTT

v_call: TRBV6-2/TRBV6-3
j_call: TRBJ2-5
d_call: NA
clone_size: NA
cdr3_aa: CASSYRGRETQYF
cdr3_nt: TGTGCCAGCAGTTACAGGGGGAGAGAGACCCAGTACTTC

v_call: TRBV10-3
j_call: TRBJ2-7
d_call: TRBD1
clone_size: NA
cdr3_aa: CAISEPDRAEQYF
cdr3_nt: TGTGCCATCAGTGAGCCAGACAGGGCCGAGCAGTACTTC

v_call: TRBV5-1
j_call: TRBJ1-3
d_call: NA
clone_size: NA
cdr3_aa: CASSLGRAGNTIYF
cdr3_nt: TGCGCCAGCAGCTTGGGGAGAGCTGGAAACACCATATATTTT

v_call: TRBV5-6
j_call: TRBJ1-6
d_call: NA
clone_size: NA
cdr3_aa: CASKKGDRYYNSPLHF
cdr3_nt: TGTGCCAGCAAGAAGGGGGACCGTTACTATAATTCACCCCTCCACTTT

v_call: TRBV30
j_call: TRBJ2-7
d_call: NA
clone_size: NA
cdr3_aa: CAWGGTAYEQYF
cdr3_nt: TGTGCCTGGGGAGGGACTGCATACGAGCAGTACTTC

v_call: TRBV29-1
j_call: TRBJ2-1
d_call: TRBD2
clone_size: NA
cdr3_aa: CSVEYSGAYNEQFF
cdr3_nt: TGCAGCGTTGAGTATAGCGGGGCCTACAATGAGCAGTTCTTC

v_call: TRBV5-5
j_call: TRBJ2-5
d_call: NA
clone_size: NA
cdr3_aa: CASSSGTHGQETQYF
cdr3_nt: TGTGCCAGCAGCTCCGGGACTCATGGCCAAGAGACCCAGTACTTC

v_call: TRBV21-1
j_call: TRBJ1-1
d_call: NA
clone_size: few
cdr3_aa: CASSKLAGQGKNTEAFF
cdr3_nt: TGTGCCAGCAGCAAATTAGCGGGACAGGGTAAGAACACTGAAGCTTTCTTT

v_call: TRBV5-4
j_call: TRBJ2-3
d_call: TRBD2
clone_size: once
cdr3_aa: CASPSGGGPSTDTQYF
cdr3_nt: TGTGCCAGCCCCAGTGGCGGGGGACCTAGCACAGATACGCAGTATTTT

v_call: TRBV19
j_call: TRBJ1-1
d_call: TRBD1
clone_size: NA
cdr3_aa: CASSTTGDTEAFF
cdr3_nt: TGTGCCAGTAGTACCACAGGGGACACTGAAGCTTTCTTT

v_call: TRBV27
j_call: TRBJ2-5
d_call: TRBD1
clone_size: NA
cdr3_aa: CASSPGTGRTETQYF
cdr3_nt: TGTGCCAGCAGTCCCGGGACAGGCCGTACAGAGACCCAGTACTTC

v_call: TRBV7-9
j_call: TRBJ1-2
d_call: NA
clone_size: NA
cdr3_aa: CASSFGGRVGGYTF
cdr3_nt: TGTGCCAGCAGTTTTGGGGGCAGGGTAGGAGGCTACACCTTC

v_call: TRBV19
j_call: TRBJ1-4
d_call: TRBD1
clone_size: few
cdr3_aa: CASNRPPGEGQANEKLFF
cdr3_nt: TGTGCCAGTAATCGCCCTCCTGGCGAGGGACAGGCTAATGAAAAACTGTTTTTT

v_call: TRBV10-1
j_call: TRBJ2-1
d_call: TRBD1
clone_size: NA
cdr3_aa: CASGQGGSYNEQFF
cdr3_nt: TGCGCCAGTGGACAGGGTGGATCCTACAATGAGCAGTTCTTC

v_call: TRBV5-6
j_call: TRBJ2-3
d_call: TRBD2
clone_size: few
cdr3_aa: CASSWPPERGTSTDTQYF
cdr3_nt: TGTGCCAGCAGCTGGCCCCCCGAGCGGGGAACTAGCACAGATACGCAGTATTTT

v_call: TRBV6-5
j_call: TRBJ1-6
d_call: TRBD1
clone_size: NA
cdr3_aa: CASIKDRNNSPLHF
cdr3_nt: TGTGCCAGCATCAAGGACAGGAATAATTCACCCCTCCACTTT

v_call: TRBV5-1
j_call: TRBJ2-3
d_call: TRBD2
clone_size: NA
cdr3_aa: CASSLASGGTDTQYF
cdr3_nt: TGCGCCAGCAGCTTGGCTAGCGGGGGCACAGATACGCAGTATTTT

v_call: TRBV3-1/TRBV3-2
j_call: TRBJ2-7
d_call: NA
clone_size: NA
cdr3_aa: CASSYGQGGEQYF
cdr3_nt: TGTGCCAGCAGCTACGGGCAGGGTGGCGAGCAGTACTTC

v_call: TRBV30
j_call: TRBJ2-5
d_call: NA
clone_size: NA
cdr3_aa: CAWSLTSVRETQYF
cdr3_nt: TGTGCCTGGAGTCTTACTTCGGTTCGAGAGACCCAGTACTTC

v_call: TRBV7-6
j_call: TRBJ2-7
d_call: NA
clone_size: NA
cdr3_aa: CASSLTPGSSEQYF
cdr3_nt: TGTGCCAGCAGCTTAACACCGGGGAGCTCAGAGCAGTACTTC

v_call: TRBV3-1/TRBV3-2
j_call: TRBJ2-3
d_call: NA
clone_size: NA
cdr3_aa: CASRQGTDTQYF
cdr3_nt: TGTGCCAGCAGACAGGGCACAGATACGCAGTATTTT

v_call: TRBV7-2
j_call: TRBJ1-4
d_call: TRBD1
clone_size: NA
cdr3_aa: CASSPETGWKLFF
cdr3_nt: TGTGCCAGCAGCCCGGAGACAGGGTGGAAACTGTTTTTT